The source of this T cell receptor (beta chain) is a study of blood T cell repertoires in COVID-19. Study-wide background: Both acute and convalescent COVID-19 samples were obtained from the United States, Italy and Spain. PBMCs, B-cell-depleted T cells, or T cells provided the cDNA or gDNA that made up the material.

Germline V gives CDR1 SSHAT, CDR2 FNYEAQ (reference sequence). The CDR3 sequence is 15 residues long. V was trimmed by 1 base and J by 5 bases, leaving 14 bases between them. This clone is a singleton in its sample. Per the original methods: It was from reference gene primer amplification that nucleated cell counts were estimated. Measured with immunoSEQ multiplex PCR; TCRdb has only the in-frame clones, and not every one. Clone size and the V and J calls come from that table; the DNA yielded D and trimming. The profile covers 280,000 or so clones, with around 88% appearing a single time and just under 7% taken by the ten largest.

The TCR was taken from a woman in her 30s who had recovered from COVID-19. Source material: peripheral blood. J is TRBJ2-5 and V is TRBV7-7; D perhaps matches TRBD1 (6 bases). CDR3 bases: TGTGCCAGCAGCTTAGTAGGGGGTAGGGTCGAGACCCAGTACTTC. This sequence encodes CASSLVGGRVETQYF.